The sequence of this TCR beta chain was determined in a study of blood T cell repertoires in COVID-19. In the study's own analysis: Amplification of reference gene primers was used by the study to estimate nucleated cell counts. The method was immunoSEQ multiplex PCR; TCRdb's version includes in-frame clones alone and lacks a portion of them. The V and J calls and clone size come from that table; D and trimming were worked out from the DNA. This table holds 260,000 or so clones, about 83% found once. Trimming removed 5 bases at V and 6 bases at J, with 15 bases between. Germline V gene data show CDR1 as KGHDR and CDR2 as SFDVKD. The CDR3 runs to 15 residues.

The V and J genes are TRBV24-1 and TRBJ1-4; TRBD1 might be the D (5 bases). The receptor's source is an older man with acute or convalescent COVID-19. Material for sequencing was peripheral blood. CDR3 protein: CATSGGGAGHEKLFF. CDR3 DNA: TGTGCCACCAGTGGGGGTGGGGCCGGTCATGAAAAACTGTTTTTT.